This T cell receptor (beta chain) appears in the sequencing data of a study of cytomegalovirus exposure and HLA in healthy donors (dated by TCRdb to the late 2010s). Context from the whole study: The approximately 710 repertoires of the first cohort and the approximately 130 validation repertoires were produced on the same platform, according to a later analysis. The study aimed to test whether signatures of past pathogen exposure could be identified by cataloging public T cell receptors. Besides the first cohort of around 700 subjects, a separate validation cohort made up of about 120 different subjects was used. The study combined high-throughput TCR immunosequencing, statistical association of individual TCRs with disease status, and machine learning to predict cytomegalovirus infection status. The full study reports these points: In the study, roughly 160 TCR beta chains were listed as associated with cytomegalovirus. The classifier was reported to diagnose cytomegalovirus status with high specificity and sensitivity in both the original cohort and the validation cohort. Most TCR sequences were seen in very few donors, while some public TCRs were found in many individuals. All 120 or so repertoires were used to score co-occurrence in the validation cohort in a later analysis, because that analysis had no HLA typing for the cohort. In vitro tests confirmed that three of the cytomegalovirus-associated TCR beta chains recognize cytomegalovirus antigens. According to the authors, the approach could potentially be generalized to other disease states and immunological phenotypes. Subsequent analysis determined that TCRs grouped into clusters in the first cohort also showed a tendency toward co-occurrence across the 120 validation repertoires, and approximately 93% of cluster scores exceeded 0.

Donors formed part of the validation cohort, which comprised approximately 130 subjects and was distinct from the first cohort of fewer than 750 subjects. As encoded in the germline V gene, CDR1 is LGHNA while CDR2 is YNFKEQ. From V the trimming removes 2 bases and from J it removes 9 bases, while the gene matches leave 13 bases of the junction unaccounted for. From the cysteine up to the phenylalanine, the CDR3 has a length of 16 residues. Solely the CDR3 DNA is kept, with 48 bases framed from the first base. Points on this clone: Its antigen specificity is not known. Base qualities were left out, and no much larger clone turns up one base away.

Preparation of the library involved the immunoSEQ multiplex PCR assay. The authors' analysis ran thus. A statistical classification framework was built to diagnose cytomegalovirus status from the catalog of TCR beta chain sequences. TCRdb's version of the immuneACCESS table is confined to in-frame rearrangements and falls short of the full clone set. An unresolved V gene accounts for under half of the shortfall where checked; the remainder is of unknown origin. D and trimming were read from the DNA, whereas the V and J calls and clone size are those reported in that table. This sample lists about 120,000 clones; approximately 94% were detected once. The top ten clonotypes cover about 1.7% of the sample.

Specimen: PBMCs. The receptor was isolated from a man younger than 35 in good health and CMV-seronegative. The chain joins TRBV4-2 to TRBJ1-3; a stretch of 7 junction bases matches TRBD1. At the DNA level, the sequence is TGTGCCAGCAGCCAAACCGGAGGGGGCGCAGGGGGCACCATATATTTT. Its coded protein is CASSQTGGGAGGTIYF.